These T cell receptor beta chains were read from a single sample in a study of T cell responses to AZD1222 COVID-19 vaccine. The table came from immunoSEQ multiplex PCR; TCRdb's copy has only in-frame clones and leaves some out. Among 100,000 to 150,000 clones listed, 84% were seen once. The sequencing used peripheral blood, collected 28 days after the second AZD1222 dose. Receptor source: an adult who received the AZD1222 COVID-19 vaccine. Each CDR3 is given with its conserved first and last residue. D genes are given only for firm matches. Clone size appears in some rows only: once, few, many, or a class for an expanded clone.

D gene: TRBD1; V gene: TRBV5-6; clone size: NA; J gene: TRBJ1-4; CDR3 DNA: TGTGCCAGCAGCTTCTGGGACAGGAATGAAAAACTGTTTTTT; CDR3 protein: CASSFWDRNEKLFF
D gene: NA; V gene: TRBV12-3/TRBV12-4; clone size: NA; J gene: TRBJ1-2; CDR3 DNA: TGTGCCAGCAGTTTATCCCAGGGACATGGCTACACCTTC; CDR3 protein: CASSLSQGHGYTF
D gene: NA; V gene: TRBV28; clone size: few; J gene: TRBJ2-7; CDR3 DNA: TGTGCCAGCAGTGAAGCGGGGACACCCTCCTTCGAGCAGTACTTC; CDR3 protein: CASSEAGTPSFEQYF
D gene: NA; V gene: TRBV9; clone size: NA; J gene: TRBJ2-3; CDR3 DNA: TGTGCCAGCAGCGTAGGGTCCCCAGATACGCAGTATTTT; CDR3 protein: CASSVGSPDTQYF
D gene: TRBD1; V gene: TRBV6-4; clone size: NA; J gene: TRBJ2-2; CDR3 DNA: TGTGCCAGCTCCTCGACCGGGACAGGGAGCGGGGAGCTGTTTTTT; CDR3 protein: CASSSTGTGSGELFF
D gene: NA; V gene: TRBV19; clone size: NA; J gene: TRBJ1-6; CDR3 DNA: TGTGCCAGTACGACTTCCTATAATTCACCCCTCCACTTT; CDR3 protein: CASTTSYNSPLHF
D gene: TRBD2; V gene: TRBV19; clone size: NA; J gene: TRBJ2-1; CDR3 DNA: TGTGCCAGTAGTATGAGACTAGCGGGGGCCGAGCAGTTCTTC; CDR3 protein: CASSMRLAGAEQFF
D gene: NA; V gene: TRBV19; clone size: once; J gene: TRBJ1-2; CDR3 DNA: TGTGCCAGTAATACGGCAACGGTGGGGCTAAACTATGGCTACACCTTC; CDR3 protein: CASNTATVGLNYGYTF
D gene: NA; V gene: TRBV23-1; clone size: NA; J gene: TRBJ1-2; CDR3 DNA: TGCGCCAGCAGTCACGGGCAGGAGTTTAGCTATGGCTACACCTTC; CDR3 protein: CASSHGQEFSYGYTF
D gene: NA; V gene: TRBV24-1; clone size: NA; J gene: TRBJ1-2; CDR3 DNA: TGTGCCACCAGTGATTTGTCGTCCGGCGGACTCTATGGCTACACCTTC; CDR3 protein: CATSDLSSGGLYGYTF
D gene: TRBD1; V gene: TRBV6-6; clone size: NA; J gene: TRBJ1-6; CDR3 DNA: TGTGCCAGCAGTTACAAAGACAGGGGGAATTCACCCCTCCACTTT; CDR3 protein: CASSYKDRGNSPLHF
D gene: NA; V gene: TRBV20-1; clone size: once; J gene: TRBJ1-1; CDR3 DNA: TGCAGTGCTAGAGATTGGAAAGAAACTTTCTTT; CDR3 protein: CSARDWKETFF
D gene: NA; V gene: TRBV7-2; clone size: NA; J gene: TRBJ1-6; CDR3 DNA: TGTGCCAGCAGCTGGAACAGGAGACCAAATTCACCCCTCCACTTT; CDR3 protein: CASSWNRRPNSPLHF
D gene: NA; V gene: TRBV6-5; clone size: NA; J gene: TRBJ1-5; CDR3 DNA: TGTGCCAGCACCTGGGGGAAATCAGGCAGTCAGCCCCAGCATTTT; CDR3 protein: CASTWGKSGSQPQHF
D gene: NA; V gene: TRBV10-3; clone size: NA; J gene: TRBJ1-1; CDR3 DNA: TGTGCCATCAGAATGCCGGGGGGTATGAACACTGAAGCTTTCTTT; CDR3 protein: CAIRMPGGMNTEAFF
D gene: NA; V gene: TRBV29-1; clone size: once; J gene: TRBJ1-2; CDR3 DNA: TGCAGCGTTGAATCGGGGTTATGGGGCTACACCTTC; CDR3 protein: CSVESGLWGYTF
D gene: TRBD1; V gene: TRBV9; clone size: NA; J gene: TRBJ2-2; CDR3 DNA: TGTGCCAGCACCCCCCAGGGGGCTAACACCGGGGAGCTGTTTTTT; CDR3 protein: CASTPQGANTGELFF
D gene: NA; V gene: TRBV7-9; clone size: NA; J gene: TRBJ1-1; CDR3 DNA: TGTGCCAGCAGAGGCATGAACACTGAAGCTTTCTTT; CDR3 protein: CASRGMNTEAFF
D gene: NA; V gene: TRBV19; clone size: NA; J gene: TRBJ1-3; CDR3 DNA: TGTGCCAGTAGTATTGGGGAAGGAAGGGGAAACACCATATATTTT; CDR3 protein: CASSIGEGRGNTIYF
D gene: TRBD1; V gene: TRBV5-6; clone size: few; J gene: TRBJ2-7; CDR3 DNA: TGTGCCAGCAGCCCGCCGACAGGGTGGTACGAGCAGTACTTC; CDR3 protein: CASSPPTGWYEQYF
D gene: NA; V gene: TRBV30; clone size: NA; J gene: TRBJ2-7; CDR3 DNA: TGTGCCTGGAGTGTAAGACTTTACGAGCAGTACTTC; CDR3 protein: CAWSVRLYEQYF
D gene: NA; V gene: TRBV19; clone size: NA; J gene: TRBJ1-5; CDR3 DNA: TGTGCCAGTAGGGCAGGGGTGGATCAGCCCCAGCATTTT; CDR3 protein: CASRAGVDQPQHF
D gene: NA; V gene: TRBV30; clone size: NA; J gene: TRBJ2-7; CDR3 DNA: TGTGCCTGGAGTGCAATGGGCAGGGGGGGCTACGAGCAGTACTTC; CDR3 protein: CAWSAMGRGGYEQYF
D gene: NA; V gene: TRBV29-1; clone size: once; J gene: TRBJ1-2; CDR3 DNA: TGCAGCGCTGTATGGGGGGTAAGGGATGGCTACACCTTC; CDR3 protein: CSAVWGVRDGYTF
D gene: NA; V gene: TRBV7-8; clone size: NA; J gene: TRBJ1-3; CDR3 DNA: TGTGCCAGCAGCTTAGTCGGACAGCAGTCCTCTGGAAACACCATATATTTT; CDR3 protein: CASSLVGQQSSGNTIYF
D gene: TRBD2; V gene: TRBV19; clone size: once; J gene: TRBJ2-1; CDR3 DNA: TGTGCCAGTAGTCCAAGGGGACTAGCGGGGATCCGGTACAATGAGCAGTTCTTC; CDR3 protein: CASSPRGLAGIRYNEQFF
D gene: NA; V gene: TRBV5-1; clone size: NA; J gene: TRBJ2-7; CDR3 DNA: TGCGCCAGCAGCTACAGGGTGCAGGGCTACGAGCAGTACTTC; CDR3 protein: CASSYRVQGYEQYF
D gene: TRBD1; V gene: TRBV19; clone size: few; J gene: TRBJ2-7; CDR3 DNA: TGTGCCAGTAGAAACAGGGGAGTCTCCTACGAGCAGTACTTC; CDR3 protein: CASRNRGVSYEQYF
D gene: TRBD1; V gene: TRBV27; clone size: NA; J gene: TRBJ1-6; CDR3 DNA: TGTGCCAGCAGTATCGGACAGGGGGAGTATTCACCCCTCCACTTT; CDR3 protein: CASSIGQGEYSPLHF
D gene: NA; V gene: TRBV6-2/TRBV6-3; clone size: NA; J gene: TRBJ1-2; CDR3 DNA: TGTGCCAGCAGTTACCAACCAACAGGGAACTATGGCTACACCTTC; CDR3 protein: CASSYQPTGNYGYTF